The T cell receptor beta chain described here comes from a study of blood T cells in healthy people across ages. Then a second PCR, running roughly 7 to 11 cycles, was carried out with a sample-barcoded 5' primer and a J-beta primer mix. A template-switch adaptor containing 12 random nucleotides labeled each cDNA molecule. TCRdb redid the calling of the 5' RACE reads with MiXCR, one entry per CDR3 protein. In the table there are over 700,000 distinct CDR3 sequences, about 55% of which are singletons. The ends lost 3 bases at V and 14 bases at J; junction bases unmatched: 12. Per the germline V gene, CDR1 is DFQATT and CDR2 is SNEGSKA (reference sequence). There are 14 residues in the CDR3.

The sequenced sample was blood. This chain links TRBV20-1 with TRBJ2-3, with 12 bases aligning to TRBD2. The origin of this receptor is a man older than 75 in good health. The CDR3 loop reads CSARTSGRGRYAYF. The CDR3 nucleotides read TGCAGTGCTAGGACTAGCGGGAGAGGCAGATACGCGTATTTT.